The rows below give T cell receptor beta chains drawn from one sample of a study of OX40 agonist ivuxolimab in advanced cancers. Sequenced by immunoSEQ multiplex PCR; TCRdb stores in-frame clones only, minus some. The data show about 47,000 clones, with 86% seen just once and around 37% held by the top ten. The sample in question was CD4+ or CD8+ T cells sorted from blood, obtained in a trial of the OX40 agonist ivuxolimab. Source of these receptors: an adult with an advanced solid tumor such as melanoma, head and neck, liver or kidney cancer. CDR3s leave out the opening cysteine and the closing phenylalanine or tryptophan.

V gene,J gene,CDR3 protein
TRBV19,NA,ASSKWDSLSYEQY
TRBV18,TRBJ2-3,ASSPAGGGRTDTQY
TRBV7-8,TRBJ2-1,ASSPTRGRGNEQF
TRBV4-2,TRBJ2-5,ASSQEADRGLKTQY
TRBV6-1,TRBJ2-5,ASRRGAGQETQY
TRBV2,TRBJ1-2,ASRETVANYGYT
TRBV4-1,TRBJ1-5,ASSFRVEGQPQH
TRBV11-2,TRBJ2-4,ASSLARLAGGPAKNIQY
TRBV6-5,TRBJ1-2,ASGTGALANYGYT
TRBV7-3,TRBJ2-1,ASSLSQAYNEQF
TRBV11-2,TRBJ2-7,ASSLGGVPSYEQY
TRBV28,TRBJ1-2,ASSPASRGGHYGYT